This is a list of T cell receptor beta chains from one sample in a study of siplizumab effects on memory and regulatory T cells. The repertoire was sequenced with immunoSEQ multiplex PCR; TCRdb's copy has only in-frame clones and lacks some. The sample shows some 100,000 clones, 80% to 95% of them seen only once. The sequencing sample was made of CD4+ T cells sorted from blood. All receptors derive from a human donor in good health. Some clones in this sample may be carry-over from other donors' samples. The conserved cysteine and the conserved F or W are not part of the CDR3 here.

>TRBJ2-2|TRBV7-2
ASSLFRLAGAGELF
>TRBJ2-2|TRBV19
ASSTGTSGTLANTGELF
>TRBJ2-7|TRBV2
ASSQIAGEQY
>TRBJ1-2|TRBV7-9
ASSLGAGAYGYT
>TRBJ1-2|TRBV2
ASSPGAGGYT
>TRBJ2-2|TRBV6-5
ASSRQGADTGELF
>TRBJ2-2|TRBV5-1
ASSFLAGANTGELF
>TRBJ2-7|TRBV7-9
ASSSQGGPYEQY
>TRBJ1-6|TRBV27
ASSLGGALSSPLH
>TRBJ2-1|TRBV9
ASSVGVAYYNEQF
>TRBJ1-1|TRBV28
ASTKSAGGTEAF
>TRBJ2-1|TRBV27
ASSLRTDRGLNEQF
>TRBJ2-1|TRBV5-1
ASSLDGQPSYNEQF
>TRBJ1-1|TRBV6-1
ASSSVGNTEAF
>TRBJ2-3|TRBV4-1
ASSQEMGVRY
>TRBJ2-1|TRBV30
AWSVGTGRF
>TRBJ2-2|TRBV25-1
ASSYGGGFAGELF
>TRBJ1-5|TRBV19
ASSITGGYDQPQH
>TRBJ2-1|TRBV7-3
ASSLAFGLYNEQF
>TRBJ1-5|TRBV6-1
ASSEAKGGRVSQPQH
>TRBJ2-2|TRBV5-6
ASRRGNTGELF
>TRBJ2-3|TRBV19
ASNSGKGRFTDTQY
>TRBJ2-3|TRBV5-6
ASSEGLASTDTQY
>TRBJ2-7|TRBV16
ASSQRTGGGEQY
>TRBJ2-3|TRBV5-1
ASSLSLMARTSTDTQY
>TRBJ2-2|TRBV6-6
ASSPGGELF
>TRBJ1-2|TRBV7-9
ASSLTGADYGYT
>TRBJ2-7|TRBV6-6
ASSLPSGYIYEQY
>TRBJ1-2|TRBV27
ASRAGNYGYT
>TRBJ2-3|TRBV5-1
ASSPRVRTDTQY
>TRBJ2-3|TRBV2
ASSPGQGWADTQY
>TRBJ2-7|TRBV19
ASSPRGLAGGTYEQY
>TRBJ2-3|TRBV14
ASSQVGGGSTDTQY
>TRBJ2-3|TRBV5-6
ASSVGGPPAVDTQY
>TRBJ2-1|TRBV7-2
ASSPGSSGRRNEQF
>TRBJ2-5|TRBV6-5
ASSYGRAETQY
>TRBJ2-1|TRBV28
ASSSHGAKAYNEQF
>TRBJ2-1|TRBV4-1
ASSQGRGRLAGGNWEQF
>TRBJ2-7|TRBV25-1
ASSLYEGGDEQY
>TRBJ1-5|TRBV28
ASSSPLLPVISNQPQH
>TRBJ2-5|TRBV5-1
ASSSTGSKETQY
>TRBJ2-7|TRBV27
ASSFWGGSYEQY
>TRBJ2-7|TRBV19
ASRSAGAQPYEQY